This passage covers 29 T cell receptor beta chains from one sample sequenced in a study of response to subunit inactivated influenza vaccine (dated 2018 in TCRdb). The library came from RT-PCR. The reads were generated on an Illumina HiSeq 2500. Clones were called with MiXCR by TCRdb after fastp trimmed the public reads at Q25, and only in-frame beta chains were retained. Each CDR3 protein appears once, grouped with its most common genes and DNA. Within this sample are approximately 160,000 distinct CDR3 sequences, with about 10% of them counted one time only. About a third of the sample rests with the top ten. The sample here was CD8+ T cells sorted from PBMCs, taken around 25 months after vaccination. The receptors here all came from a man aged 45-69 years who received an inactivated influenza vaccine. Donor details come from another sample of the same person, matched by shared clones.

There are many counts of this clonotype. The chain combines TRBV6-1 with TRBJ1-1; D is unclear. Per germline, CDR1 MNHNS and CDR2 SASEGT. CDR3 length: 13 amino acids. Between the trimmed V and J ends, which lost 6 bases and 4 bases, there was a span of 12 bases. CDR3 amino acids: CASSHTGSTEAFF. The CDR3 DNA sequence: TGTGCCAGCAGCCATACGGGCAGCACTGAAGCTTTCTTT.

This clonotype was seen a handful of times. The J gene is TRBJ2-1, the V gene TRBV14, with 7 bases matching TRBD2. This CDR3 contains 18 residues. CDR1 SGHDN and CDR2 FVKESK come from the germline V gene. J gave up 5 bases and V 5 bases, and 18 bases lay outside the gene matches. The CDR3 DNA reads TGTGCCAGCAGCTTTTTCGATCGGCCGAGTCTAGCGGACAATGAGCAGTTCTTC. Its translation is CASSFFDRPSLADNEQFF.

The chain couples TRBV15 to TRBJ2-1, with D unclear. Germline CDR1 is LNHNV and CDR2 is YYDKDF (reference sequence). The CDR3 extends over 13 amino acids. Trimming took 2 bases from V and 6 from J, leaving 8 bases between them. The CDR3 region has the DNA TGTGCCACCAGCAGAAGTTACTCCAATGAGCAGTTCTTC. Protein: CATSRSYSNEQFF.

This clonotype showed up many times. The gene calls are TRBV28 and TRBJ2-7, with D unclear. Germline loops: CDR1 MDHEN, CDR2 SYDVKM. The CDR3 runs to 14 residues. Trimming stripped 5 bases from V and 4 bases from J, with 15 bases between. CDR3 nucleotide sequence: TGTGCCAGCAGTCCACCGGAAGGCACTTACGAGCAGTACTTC. Protein product: CASSPPEGTYEQYF.

The chain links TRBV7-6 to TRBJ2-7, with 10 bases matching TRBD1. Trimming took 0 bases from V and 5 from J; bases not matched to a gene: 4. From germline, CDR1 is SGHVS and CDR2 FNYEAQ. The CDR3 is made up of 15 amino acids. The CDR3 region has the DNA TGTGCCAGCAGCTTAGCCGGGACAGGGGCGAACGAGCAGTACTTC. Encoded protein: CASSLAGTGANEQYF.

This clonotype was detected a few times. The gene calls are TRBV11-2 and TRBJ2-1, with a tentative D call TRBD1 (6 bases). Germline V CDR1 and CDR2: SGHAT, FQNNGV. The germline V and J ends were trimmed by 1 base and 2 bases, with 9 bases remaining between them. CDR3 size: 15 residues. Here the CDR3 reads CASSLAGVAYNEQFF. The CDR3 nucleotides are TGTGCCAGCAGCTTAGCAGGGGTCGCCTACAATGAGCAGTTCTTC.

The chain has TRBV4-2 and TRBJ2-2, with D perhaps given as TRBD1 or TRBD2 (5 bases each). The CDR3 has 16 residues. The V and J ends lost 4 bases and 6 bases respectively, with 18 bases between them. Germline values: CDR1 LGHNA, CDR2 YNFKEQ. Here the CDR3 reads CASSPLEVGVSGELFF. CDR3 nucleotide sequence: TGTGCCAGCAGCCCCCTTGAGGTGGGGGTTTCCGGGGAGCTGTTTTTT.

The sample holds a few counts of this clonotype. The chain joins TRBV19 to TRBJ2-7, with D perhaps matching TRBD1 or TRBD2 (5 bases each). This CDR3 region has 14 residues. Germline V lookup: CDR1 LNHDA, CDR2 SQIVND (reference sequence). The ends were cut back, 5 bases at V and 6 bases at J, with 17 bases in the middle. In DNA form, the CDR3 reads TGTGCCAGTAGTCCGGGTCGAGGGGTCGGCGAGCAGTACTTC. Amino acids: CASSPGRGVGEQYF.

The chain couples TRBV6-5 to TRBJ2-3; 7 bases fit TRBD2. The CDR3 spans 17 residues. After removal of 0 bases from V and 4 bases from J, the junction contained 10 bases not matched to a gene. The V gene's germline CDR1 is MNHEY and CDR2 SVGAGI. This chain's CDR3 is CASSYSRSGEWADTQYF. The CDR3 nucleotides are TGTGCCAGCAGTTACTCGAGGAGCGGGGAGTGGGCAGATACGCAGTATTTT.

This clonotype was picked up a small number of times. The rearrangement uses TRBV29-1 and TRBJ2-7; D tentatively fits TRBD1 or TRBD2 (5 bases each). Trimming left V 3 bases short and J 4 bases short, with 10 bases between. CDR3 size: 12 residues. In germline, CDR1 is SQVTM, CDR2 ANQGSEA. CDR3 DNA: TGCAGCGTTGAGGGACCCTCTTACGAGCAGTACTTC. Its protein product is CSVEGPSYEQYF.

As to this clonotype: As the CDR3 is not closed by the conserved phenylalanine or tryptophan, this likely results from a read error. CDR3 sequence: CASTPGQLLGTDTQYS. CDR3 DNA: TGTGCCAGCACCCCAGGGCAGCTCCTTGGCACAGATACGCAGTATTCT. The chain combines TRBV11-2 with TRBJ2-3; TRBD1 might be the D (5 bases). Trimming left V 7 bases short and J 1 base short, with 18 bases between. Germline V gene data show CDR1 as SGHAT and CDR2 as FQNNGV. The CDR3 runs 16 residues.

The chain is built from TRBV6-1 and TRBJ1-2; D is possibly TRBD1 (6 bases). With 7 bases removed from V and 5 bases from J, the gap between germline ends came to 23 bases. Looked up from germline, CDR1 is MNHNS and CDR2 is SASEGT. CDR3 length: 16 residues. The DNA of the CDR3 is TGTGCCAGCACCTCCGGGACACATAAATATGTTTATGGCTACACCTTC. Its protein product is CASTSGTHKYVYGYTF.

V and J are TRBV6-2 or TRBV6-3 and TRBJ1-5; D is undetermined. The CDR3 spans 13 residues. Germline-derived CDR1 and CDR2 are MNHEY and SVGEGT. Deletions cut 7 bases from V and 0 bases from J, with 7 bases between. The CDR3 DNA is TGTGCCAGCACCGACTATAGCAATCAGCCCCAGCATTTT. It codes for CASTDYSNQPQHF.

The chain links TRBV5-1 to TRBJ2-5, with TRBD2 matching 11 bases. The CDR3 sequence is 17 residues long. The germline gives CDR1 SGHRS, CDR2 YFSETQ. With 0 bases clipped from V and 4 bases from J, the junction kept 8 bases outside the gene matches. CDR3: CASSLALAGGYGETQYF. CDR3 nucleotides: TGCGCCAGCAGCTTGGCCCTAGCGGGAGGTTACGGAGAGACCCAGTACTTC.

This clonotype was seen repeatedly, ten times or more. The chain links TRBV12-3 or TRBV12-4 to TRBJ1-5; D unresolved. The ends were cut back, 6 bases at V and 2 bases at J, with 11 bases in the middle. The CDR3 is 14 residues long. The CDR3 region has the DNA TGTGCCAGCAGCCTCGCGGGCGGCAATCAGCCCCAGCATTTT. It codes for CASSLAGGNQPQHF.

This clonotype was seen ten or more times. The V gene is TRBV7-9, the J gene TRBJ1-1; no reliable D call. V gave up 3 bases and J gave up 7 bases, with 6 bases separating them. This CDR3 contains 11 residues. Germline CDR1 SEHNR, CDR2 FQNEAQ (reference sequence). The CDR3 is CASSLSSEAFF. The CDR3 DNA reads as TGTGCCAGCAGCTTGAGCAGTGAAGCTTTCTTT.

This clonotype was recorded a few times. The rearrangement uses TRBV6-5 and TRBJ2-7, with D perhaps matching TRBD2 (6 bases). The CDR3 is made up of 11 amino acids. Germline loops: CDR1 MNHEY, CDR2 SVGAGI. With 8 bases removed from V and 4 bases from J, the gap between germline ends came to 9 bases. The CDR3 reads CASGGNYEQYF. The CDR3 nucleotides are TGTGCCAGCGGGGGGAATTACGAGCAGTACTTC.

This chain joins TRBV7-9 and TRBJ2-7, with D uncertain. This CDR3 has 15 amino acids. Germline values: CDR1 SEHNR, CDR2 FQNEAQ (reference sequence). Trimming cost V 5 bases and J 0 bases, with 14 bases left between them. Written as DNA, the CDR3 is TGTGCCAGCAGCCGTCCGGTTGGGCTCTCCTACGAGCAGTACTTC. It encodes CASSRPVGLSYEQYF.

This clonotype was seen many times. CDR3 in amino acids: CASSYGSGSNEQFF. The CDR3 nucleotides are TGTGCCAGCAGTTACGGAAGCGGGAGCAATGAGCAGTTCTTC. The rearrangement uses TRBV6-5 and TRBJ2-1; 8 bases fit TRBD2. Losses at the gene ends were 2 bases for V and 6 bases for J; bases not matched to a gene: 3. Germline CDR1 reads MNHEY; CDR2 reads SVGAGI. This CDR3 spans 14 amino acids.

This rearrangement joins TRBV2 to TRBJ2-1; 16 nucleotides match TRBD2. V lost 7 bases, J lost 8 bases, and 5 bases stayed unmatched. The CDR3 contains 15 residues. Germline V gene lookup returns CDR1 SNHLY and CDR2 FYNNEI. The CDR3 bases are TGTGCCAGCATCGAGGGACTAGCGGGAGGGTATGAGCAGTTCTTC. Translated, it gives CASIEGLAGGYEQFF.

The chain is built from TRBV7-9 and TRBJ2-1; 11 bases map to TRBD2. The trim removed 1 base at V and 8 bases at J, leaving 4 bases unmatched. This CDR3 has 15 residues. Germline CDR1 SEHNR, CDR2 FQNEAQ (reference sequence). DNA of the CDR3: TGTGCCAGCAGCTTAGAAACTAGCGGGAGACATGAGCAGTTCTTC. Its protein product is CASSLETSGRHEQFF.

This clonotype was detected a few times. V is TRBV11-2 and J is TRBJ2-1; 9 positions agree with TRBD2. V was pared by 2 bases and J by 6 bases, with 14 bases of the junction left unmatched. Germline CDR1 and CDR2: SGHAT and FQNNGV. The CDR3 runs 18 residues. DNA of the CDR3: TGTGCCAGCAGCTTATTCCGGGGACTAGCAGAAAACGGCAATGAGCAGTTCTTC. It specifies CASSLFRGLAENGNEQFF.

This clonotype was recorded a few times. The chain is built from TRBV4-3 and TRBJ1-1, with D hard to call. The CDR3 sequence is 16 residues long. The germline V gene has CDR1 LGHNA and CDR2 YSLEER. The V end lost 2 bases, the J end lost 6 bases, and 19 bases lay between the germline ends. CDR3 sequence reads: CASSQSPGPKPPEAFF. CDR3 sequence (DNA): TGCGCCAGCAGCCAATCCCCGGGCCCCAAACCCCCTGAAGCTTTCTTT.

This clonotype was counted between two and nine times. The chain carries TRBV2 and TRBJ2-7, with D tentatively TRBD1 (5 bases). Trimming pared 2 bases from V and 0 bases from J, leaving 11 bases between. The length of the CDR3 is 15 residues. Germline V gene lookup returns CDR1 SNHLY and CDR2 FYNNEI. The CDR3 protein is CASSEQGWGSYEQYF. The CDR3 region has the DNA TGTGCCAGCAGTGAACAGGGATGGGGCTCCTACGAGCAGTACTTC.

J is TRBJ2-1 and V is TRBV15; 10 nucleotides agree with TRBD2. Germline CDR1 and CDR2: LNHNV and YYDKDF (reference sequence). The V and J ends lost 6 bases and 4 bases, in that order; junction bases with no gene match: 9. This CDR3 has 16 amino acids. The CDR3 sequence: CATSPWTSGSYNEQFF. The CDR3 DNA follows: TGTGCCACCAGTCCCTGGACTAGCGGTTCTTACAATGAGCAGTTCTTC.

This chain links TRBV28 with TRBJ2-3; the match to TRBD2 covers 8 bases. Per the germline V gene, CDR1 is MDHEN and CDR2 is SYDVKM. The V gene end was trimmed by 1 base and the J gene end by 14 bases; junction bases not matched to a gene: 11. There are 14 residues in the CDR3. Here the CDR3 reads CASSLLTSGGLVYF. The CDR3, as DNA: TGTGCCAGCAGTTTATTGACCTCGGGGGGGCTGGTGTATTTT.

This clonotype was seen at least ten times. The V and J genes are TRBV20-1 and TRBJ2-3; 7 positions agree with TRBD2. Germline CDR1 is DFQATT and CDR2 is SNEGSKA (reference sequence). The CDR3 runs to 14 residues. Trimming took 0 bases from V and 11 from J; bases not matched to a gene: 11. CDR3: CSAREGRAGVGQYF. CDR3 DNA sequence: TGCAGTGCTAGAGAGGGGAGGGCGGGAGTTGGGCAGTATTTT.

The rearrangement uses TRBV12-3 or TRBV12-4 and TRBJ1-5; tentatively, D is TRBD1 (5 bases). The CDR3 loop spans 13 amino acids. With 8 bases removed from V and 5 bases from J, the gap between germline ends came to 13 bases. CDR3 sequence reads: CASRGDGYQPQHF. As DNA, the CDR3 is TGTGCCAGCCGGGGGGACGGATATCAGCCCCAGCATTTT.

This clonotype was counted between two and nine times. The rearrangement uses TRBV29-1 and TRBJ2-7; 8 bases line up with TRBD1. Germline V gene data show CDR1 as SQVTM and CDR2 as ANQGSEA. The V segment lost 5 bases and the J segment 5 bases; nucleotides outside the gene matches: 11. The CDR3 is 14 residues long. The CDR3 coding sequence is TGCAGCGTTTTGCCGACAGGGGATCTCGACGAGCAGTACTTC. Its protein product is CSVLPTGDLDEQYF.